These T cell receptor beta chains were read from a single sample in a study of blood T cell repertoires in COVID-19. Sequencing was performed with immunoSEQ multiplex PCR; in TCRdb, only in-frame clones are kept and a portion is missing. This sample has 240,000 or so clones, with around 90% found just once. Sequencing was carried out using peripheral blood. Source of these receptors: a man between 60 and 75 years old who had recovered from COVID-19. Both conserved end residues are part of each CDR3. Fields, in order: J gene, D gene, clone size, V gene, CDR3 protein, CDR3 DNA. D genes are given only for firm matches. For some rows the clone size is stated as once, few or many, or as a class when expanded; others skip it.

>TRBJ2-5|.|.|TRBV3-1/TRBV3-2
CASSQDLGLRGAETQYF
TGTGCCAGCAGCCAAGACCTGGGGCTCAGGGGGGCTGAGACCCAGTACTTC
>TRBJ2-4|TRBD1|.|TRBV6-5
CASSYSRGREKNIQYF
TGTGCCAGCAGTTACTCGAGGGGGCGCGAGAAAAACATTCAGTACTTC
>TRBJ1-6|.|.|TRBV5-4
CASRREAPSSYNSPLHF
TGTGCCAGCAGGAGAGAAGCCCCGAGCTCCTATAATTCACCCCTCCACTTT
>TRBJ1-1|.|.|TRBV6-2/TRBV6-3
CASTPGNGWYTEAFF
TGTGCCAGCACCCCCGGGAATGGGTGGTACACTGAAGCTTTCTTT
>TRBJ2-5|TRBD1|.|TRBV7-6
CASSFRDRVGETQYF
TGTGCCAGCAGCTTCCGGGACAGGGTTGGGGAGACCCAGTACTTC
>TRBJ2-2|.|.|TRBV3-1/TRBV3-2
CASSQTSPPGELFF
TGTGCCAGCAGCCAGACTAGTCCCCCCGGGGAGCTGTTTTTT
>TRBJ2-7|.|once|TRBV14
CASSQNSYEQYF
TGTGCCAGCAGCCAGAATAGCTACGAGCAGTACTTC
>TRBJ1-5|TRBD1|.|TRBV30
CAWSSPGGYSNQPQHF
TGTGCCTGGAGTTCTCCAGGGGGCTATAGCAATCAGCCCCAGCATTTT
>TRBJ2-3|.|.|TRBV6-5
CASSPGLYTDTQYF
TGTGCCAGCAGTCCGGGACTCTACACAGATACGCAGTATTTT
>TRBJ1-5|TRBD1|.|TRBV19
CASTRQGRNQPQHF
TGTGCCAGTACCCGACAGGGGCGAAATCAGCCCCAGCATTTT
>TRBJ2-3|.|.|TRBV10-1
CASSMTASTDTQYF
TGCGCCAGCAGCATGACAGCTAGCACAGATACGCAGTATTTT
>TRBJ1-3|.|.|TRBV28
CASSPNSLGQGFGNTIYF
TGTGCCAGCAGTCCAAATTCCCTAGGGCAGGGTTTTGGAAACACCATATATTTT
>TRBJ1-6|TRBD1|.|TRBV7-9
CASSPGQGESPLHF
TGTGCCAGCAGCCCAGGACAGGGAGAATCACCCCTCCACTTT
>TRBJ1-6|TRBD1|.|TRBV27
CASSLGQAISPLHF
TGTGCCAGCAGTTTGGGACAGGCAATTTCACCCCTCCACTTT
>TRBJ1-6|TRBD1|.|TRBV6-6
CASSYDGTGGSPLHF
TGTGCCAGCAGTTACGACGGGACAGGGGGATCACCCCTCCACTTT
>TRBJ2-5|.|.|TRBV24-1
CATSDFMEPETQYF
TGTGCCACCAGTGATTTCATGGAGCCAGAGACCCAGTACTTC
>TRBJ2-5|.|.|TRBV5-1
CASSLGSEWETQYF
TGCGCCAGCAGCTTGGGGTCGGAGTGGGAGACCCAGTACTTC
>TRBJ1-2|.|once|TRBV5-1
CASSLDRNYGYTF
TGCGCCAGCAGCTTGGACAGGAACTATGGCTACACCTTC
>TRBJ2-2|TRBD2|.|TRBV2
CASSVPGLAGGLSGELFF
TGTGCCAGCAGTGTTCCGGGACTAGCGGGGGGGTTGAGTGGGGAGCTGTTTTTT
>TRBJ1-5|TRBD1|.|TRBV9
CASSGGTGRQPQHF
TGTGCCAGCAGCGGCGGGACAGGGCGGCAGCCCCAGCATTTT
>TRBJ1-6|TRBD1|few|TRBV6-6
CASIQGLYNSPLHF
TGTGCCAGCATACAGGGGTTGTATAATTCACCCCTCCACTTT
>TRBJ2-7|.|.|TRBV12-3/TRBV12-4
CASSRQGYEQYF
TGTGCCAGCAGTCGGCAGGGCTACGAGCAGTACTTC
>TRBJ2-7|.|.|TRBV5-8
CASSLGVGRSYEQYF
TGTGCCAGCAGCTTGGGGGTGGGGCGGTCCTACGAGCAGTACTTC
>TRBJ1-6|.|.|TRBV7-9
CASSSGVDSPWSLHF
TGTGCCAGCAGCTCCGGAGTTGATAGCCCATGGTCCCTCCACTTT
>TRBJ2-3|TRBD2|once|TRBV18
CASSGLAADTQYF
TGTGCCAGCTCCGGACTAGCCGCAGATACGCAGTATTTT
>TRBJ1-4|TRBD1|.|TRBV4-1
CASSLGQDRIEKLFF
TGCGCCAGCAGCCTCGGCCAGGACAGGATTGAAAAACTGTTTTTT
>TRBJ1-4|.|.|TRBV12-3/TRBV12-4
CASSSGVGEKLFF
TGTGCCAGCAGTTCCGGGGTTGGCGAAAAACTGTTTTTT
>TRBJ2-1|TRBD1|.|TRBV27
CASSFSPGGFSYNEQFF
TGTGCCAGCAGTTTTTCCCCAGGGGGCTTTTCGTACAATGAGCAGTTCTTC
>TRBJ1-5|TRBD1|.|TRBV5-1
CASSYGTGQQPQHF
TGCGCCAGCAGCTATGGGACAGGGCAACAGCCCCAGCATTTT
>TRBJ2-2|TRBD1|.|TRBV6-5
CASRDRGGELFF
TGTGCCAGCAGAGACAGGGGAGGGGAGCTGTTTTTT
>TRBJ1-2|TRBD1|.|TRBV19
CASHTGTGGAYTF
TGTGCCAGTCACACCGGGACAGGGGGCGCCTACACCTTC
>TRBJ2-1|TRBD1|.|TRBV30
CAWGQGGNEQFF
TGTGCCTGGGGACAGGGGGGGAATGAGCAGTTCTTC
>TRBJ2-7|.|.|TRBV27
CASSLSPQASYEQYF
TGTGCCAGCAGTTTAAGTCCACAGGCCTCCTACGAGCAGTACTTC
>TRBJ2-1|TRBD2|.|TRBV30
CAWSVRSGGAGEQFF
TGTGCCTGGAGTGTACGAAGCGGGGGGGCAGGGGAGCAGTTCTTC
>TRBJ1-2|.|.|TRBV12-5
CASGLGGQGYGYTF
TGTGCTAGTGGTTTGGGTGGCCAGGGATATGGCTACACCTTC
>TRBJ2-1|.|.|TRBV12-3/TRBV12-4
CASSFAGSEQFF
TGTGCCAGCAGTTTCGCCGGGAGTGAGCAGTTCTTC
>TRBJ2-1|.|.|TRBV5-1
CASRPPGVPSNEQFF
TGCGCCAGCAGACCGCCGGGGGTACCTTCCAATGAGCAGTTCTTC
>TRBJ1-2|.|.|TRBV19
CASSTSRVWGYTF
TGTGCCAGTAGTACGTCCCGGGTGTGGGGCTACACCTTC
>TRBJ1-3|.|few|TRBV5-5
CASSLASSSGNTIYF
TGTGCCAGCAGCTTGGCTTCTTCCTCTGGAAACACCATATATTTT
>TRBJ2-1|TRBD2|.|TRBV28
CASSLLAGTSYNEQFF
TGTGCCAGCAGTTTACTAGCGGGGACTTCCTACAATGAGCAGTTCTTC
>TRBJ1-2|TRBD1|.|TRBV10-2
CASSEQTGPNYGYTF
TGCGCCAGCAGTGAGCAGACAGGGCCTAACTATGGCTACACCTTC
>TRBJ2-3|.|.|TRBV27
CASSGHRDTQYF
TGTGCCAGCAGTGGGCATAGAGATACGCAGTATTTT
>TRBJ2-3|TRBD2|.|TRBV18
CASRTSGGLTDTQYF
TGTGCCAGCCGGACTAGCGGGGGCCTCACAGATACGCAGTATTTT
>TRBJ1-3|TRBD1|.|TRBV5-1
CASSFGGQISGNTIYF
TGCGCCAGCAGCTTTGGGGGACAGATCTCTGGAAACACCATATATTTT
>TRBJ2-3|.|.|TRBV27
CASAPGTTNSDTQYF
TGTGCCAGTGCCCCCGGGACAACAAACTCCGATACGCAGTATTTT
>TRBJ1-5|TRBD1|few|TRBV14
CASSPTGVGSNQPQHF
TGTGCCAGCAGTCCTACAGGGGTGGGTAGCAATCAGCCCCAGCATTTT
>TRBJ2-1|.|.|TRBV19
CASSIVPRGGEQFF
TGTGCCAGTAGTATAGTCCCGAGGGGGGGTGAGCAGTTCTTC
>TRBJ2-3|.|.|TRBV6-5
CASYSSDLTDTQYF
TGTGCCAGCTACTCTAGCGACCTCACAGATACGCAGTATTTT
>TRBJ1-2|.|.|TRBV5-1
CVSSLDGRMGYTF
TGCGTCAGCAGCTTGGACGGTAGAATGGGCTACACCTTC
>TRBJ1-6|.|.|TRBV3-1/TRBV3-2
CASSQRSYNSPLHF
TGTGCCAGCAGCCAGCGGTCCTATAATTCACCCCTCCACTTT